One sample yielded the 8 T cell receptor beta chains listed below, sequenced in a study of shared clonotypes between healthy human individuals. Libraries were prepared by immunoSEQ multiplex PCR; TCRdb keeps only in-frame clonotypes and omits some of them. Counted here are some 1 million clones, about 75% occurring once; the ten biggest clones make up around 1.5%. The sample consisted of memory CD4+ T cells sorted from blood. Specified subset: CD45RA-negative fraction. The origin of the receptors is a man aged 18 to 29 in good health.

This chain links TRBV19 with TRBJ2-2; the match to TRBD2 covers 7 bases. The CDR3 length is 15 residues. J gave up 5 bases and V 5 bases, and 8 bases lay outside the gene matches. Germline loops: CDR1 LNHDA, CDR2 SQIVND (reference sequence). The CDR3 DNA follows: TGTGCCAGTAGTCGGCCTAGCGGATTTACCGGGGAGCTGTTTTTT. Amino acid sequence: CASSRPSGFTGELFF.

The chain combines TRBV9 with TRBJ2-5; TRBD1 is a possible D gene (6 bases). The CDR3 is made up of 15 amino acids. V was cut by 3 bases and J by 1 base, with 13 bases left in between. Germline assignment: CDR1 SGDLS and CDR2 YYNGEE. The CDR3 loop is CASSAGDTSQETQYF. The CDR3 DNA sequence: TGTGCCAGCAGCGCAGGGGACACATCCCAAGAGACCCAGTACTTC.

Many counts were recorded for this clone. The chain links TRBV6-1 to TRBJ2-7; D might be TRBD2 (5 bases). Between the trimmed V and J ends, which lost 3 bases and 6 bases, there was a span of 15 bases. Germline-derived CDR1 and CDR2 are MNHNS and SASEGT. The CDR3 is 14 amino acids. In nucleotides, the CDR3 is TGTGCCAGCAGTGATTACAATACCCGGGGCGAGCAGTACTTC. The encoded protein is CASSDYNTRGEQYF.

This rearrangement joins TRBV7-9 to TRBJ1-5; D is undetermined. V lost 5 bases and J 3 bases, leaving 14 bases between the germline ends. Germline values: CDR1 SEHNR, CDR2 FQNEAQ (reference sequence). The CDR3 runs to 15 residues. The DNA for the CDR3 is TGTGCCAGCAGCCCCGGTTGGCAGTCCAATCAGCCCCAGCATTTT. Its translation: CASSPGWQSNQPQHF.

V gene TRBV5-6 combines with J gene TRBJ1-1; D gene unclear. CDR3 length equals 16 residues. Germline V gene sequence: CDR1 SGHDT, CDR2 YYEEEE. The V and J ends lost 4 bases and 3 bases respectively, with 19 bases between them. The CDR3 is CASSRSPGWVDTEAFF. The CDR3 nucleotides read TGTGCCAGCAGCCGGTCCCCGGGATGGGTGGACACTGAAGCTTTCTTT.

The rearrangement uses TRBV28 and TRBJ1-2, with a weak D call TRBD1 (5 bases). This CDR3 spans 14 amino acids. Trimming took 6 bases from V and 2 from J, leaving 13 bases between them. The germline gives CDR1 MDHEN, CDR2 SYDVKM. The chain's CDR3 is CASSSKTENYGYTF. The CDR3 region has the DNA TGTGCCAGCAGCTCAAAGACAGAAAACTATGGCTACACCTTC.

This chain joins TRBV4-1 and TRBJ2-5, with D perhaps given as TRBD1 or TRBD2 (6 bases each). Per the germline V gene, CDR1 is MGHRA and CDR2 is YSYEKL. This CDR3 region has 13 residues. Trimming stripped 4 bases from V and 5 bases from J, with 11 bases between. The CDR3 loop is CASSLGGEETQYF. In DNA, the CDR3 is TGCGCCAGCAGCCTCGGGGGCGAGGAGACCCAGTACTTC.

The V gene is TRBV21-1, the J gene TRBJ1-1. TRBV21-1 is an annotated pseudogene. This CDR3 is built from 16 residues. The CDR3 sequence is CASSPIRGDSDTEAFF. CDR3 nucleotides: TGTGCCAGCAGCCCAATCCGGGGGGACTCTGACACTGAAGCTTTCTTT.